The sequence of this T cell receptor (beta chain) was determined in a study of blood T cell repertoires in COVID-19. Study-level background: Whether acute or convalescent, the COVID-19 samples came from the United States, Italy and Spain.

In the original analysis: Amplification with reference gene primers provided the estimates of nucleated cell counts. Method: immunoSEQ multiplex PCR; TCRdb's copy keeps in-frame clones and lacks some. D and trimming were read from the DNA, whereas the V and J calls and clone size are those reported in that table. The sample has around 290,000 clones; 75% to 90% are singletons. Trimming left V 4 bases short and J 8 bases short, with 19 bases between. The CDR3 consists of 15 residues. Germline V lookup: CDR1 KGHDR, CDR2 SFDVKD. Sequenced material: peripheral blood. This chain links TRBV24-1 with TRBJ2-5; D might be TRBD2 (5 bases). This TCR was recovered from a woman in her 70s with COVID-19, enrolled during active disease. The CDR3 loop is CATSDGAVQRETQYF. The CDR3 DNA reads TGTGCCACCAGTGACGGTGCTGTTCAACGGGAAACCCAGTACTTC.